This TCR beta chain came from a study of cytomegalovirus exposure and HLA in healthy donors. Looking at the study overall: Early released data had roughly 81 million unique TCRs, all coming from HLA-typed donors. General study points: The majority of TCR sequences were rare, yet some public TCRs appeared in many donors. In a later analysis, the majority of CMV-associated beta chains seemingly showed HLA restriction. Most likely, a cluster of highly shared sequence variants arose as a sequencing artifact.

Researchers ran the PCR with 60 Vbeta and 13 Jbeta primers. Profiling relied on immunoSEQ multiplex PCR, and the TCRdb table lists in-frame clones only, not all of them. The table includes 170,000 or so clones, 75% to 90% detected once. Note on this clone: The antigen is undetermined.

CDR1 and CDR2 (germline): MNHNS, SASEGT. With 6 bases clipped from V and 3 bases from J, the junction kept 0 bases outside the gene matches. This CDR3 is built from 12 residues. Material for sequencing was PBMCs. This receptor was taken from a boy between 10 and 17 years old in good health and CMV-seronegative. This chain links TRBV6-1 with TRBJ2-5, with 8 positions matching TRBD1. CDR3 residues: CASRTGEETQYF. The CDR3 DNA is TGTGCCAGCAGGACAGGGGAAGAGACCCAGTACTTC.